This record covers a single TCR beta chain. What it binds is not known. TCRdb's copy holds only in-frame clones and misses some; the assay was immunoSEQ multiplex PCR. Altogether millions of clones are present, roughly 95% being singletons, with the ten largest covering 0.13%. The data were taken from a study of shared clonotypes between healthy human individuals. Points from the study as a whole: Represented diversity (both genetic and exposure-history) was limited by the small number of donors.

This CDR3 is built from 15 residues. The germline V gene has CDR1 MDHEN and CDR2 SYDVKM. V was shortened by 1 base and J by 2 bases, with 9 bases between the two germline ends. Division of CD4+ cells produced a CD45RA+ naive subset and a CD45RA-negative memory subset. The rearrangement links TRBV28 to TRBJ1-3, with unresolved D. Material for sequencing was naive CD4+ T cells sorted from blood. Subset described: CD45RA+ positively selected. The sequence was obtained from a man younger than 35 in good health. CDR3 DNA: TGTGCCAGCAGTTTATTCCGGATAACTGGAAACACCATATATTTT. Translated, it gives CASSLFRITGNTIYF. Supplemented by reference TRBV28 and TRBJ1-3, the full variable domain reads DVKVTQSSRYLVKRTGEKVFLECVQDMDHENMFWYRQDPGLGLRLIYFSYDVKMKEKGDIPEGYSVSREKKERFSLILESASTNQTSMYLCASSLFRITGNTIYFGEGSWLTVV.